These 5 T cell receptor beta chains came from one sample sequenced in a study of cytomegalovirus exposure and HLA in healthy donors. Here immunoSEQ multiplex PCR was the method, and the copy in TCRdb shows in-frame clones only, minus some. The sample yields about 73,000 clones, around 95% seen once. Specimen: PBMCs. All receptors come from a man between 18 and 29 years old in good health and CMV-seronegative.

This clone appeared a single time. The CDR3 region has the DNA TGTGCCAGCAGTAACCCCGGACTCGTCGCCAATCAGCCCCAGCATTTT. Translating gives CASSNPGLVANQPQHF. This chain links TRBV28 with TRBJ1-5; D gene unclear. The CDR3 has 16 residues. V lost 5 bases, J lost 3 bases, and 17 bases lay in between. Germline CDR1 reads MDHEN; CDR2 reads SYDVKM. Combining the CDR3 with reference TRBV28 and TRBJ1-5 gives the whole variable domain DVKVTQSSRYLVKRTGEKVFLECVQDMDHENMFWYRQDPGLGLRLIYFSYDVKMKEKGDIPEGYSVSREKKERFSLILESASTNQTSMYLCASSNPGLVANQPQHFGDGTRLSIL.

The rearrangement uses TRBV27 and TRBJ2-1; 10 nucleotides agree with TRBD2. V trimming: 2 bases; J trimming: 6 bases; junction bases outside the gene matches: 4. This CDR3 comprises 15 residues. From germline, CDR1 is MNHEY and CDR2 SMNVEV (reference sequence). CDR3 coding DNA: TGTGCCAGCAGTTTAAGCGGGGGGGCCGGCAATGAGCAGTTCTTC. Amino acid sequence: CASSLSGGAGNEQFF.

As DNA, the CDR3 is TGTGCCAGCAGCCCAGTCGAGGGAATTCCTATTAGCGAGCAGTTCTTC. Its translation is CASSPVEGIPISEQFF. The chain joins TRBV7-3 to TRBJ2-1; possibly TRBD2 for D (5 bases). Per the germline V gene, CDR1 is SGHTA and CDR2 is FQGTGA. Trimming took 5 bases from V and 10 from J, leaving 24 bases between them. The CDR3 consists of 16 residues.

In nucleotides, the CDR3 is TGTGCCAGCAGCGTAGGGGGCGGGGGGAACACCGGGGAGCTGTTTTTT. This sequence encodes CASSVGGGGNTGELFF. This chain connects TRBV9 to TRBJ2-2; 7 bases are a match to TRBD2. The CDR3 is 16 amino acids. V was clipped by 0 bases and J by 1 base; unmatched bases: 3. CDR1 SGDLS and CDR2 YYNGEE come from the germline V gene.

The CDR3 region is CASRGGTGAGQPQHF. As DNA, the CDR3 is TGTGCCAGCAGGGGGGGAACAGGGGCAGGACAGCCCCAGCATTTT. This rearrangement joins TRBV27 to TRBJ1-5, with 7 nucleotides matching TRBD1. CDR1 and CDR2 (germline): MNHEY, SMNVEV (reference sequence). V shed 6 bases, J shed 7 bases, and the junction held 12 bases outside the gene matches. There are 15 residues in the CDR3.